These 22 T cell receptor beta chains came from one sample sequenced in a study of cytomegalovirus exposure and HLA in healthy donors. The PCR was carried out with 60 Vbeta primers and 13 Jbeta primers. The assay was immunoSEQ multiplex PCR, and TCRdb's table has in-frame clones only and misses some. The sample includes some 150,000 clones, about 80% of them seen just once. Sequencing was performed on PBMCs. These receptors all stem from a man aged 30 to 39 in good health and CMV-seropositive.

CDR3: CASSSGWRETQYF. Written as DNA, the CDR3 is TGTGCCAGCAGCTCCGGCTGGAGGGAGACCCAGTACTTC. The gene calls are TRBV11-2 and TRBJ2-5, with D perhaps matching TRBD2 (5 bases). The CDR3 loop spans 13 amino acids. V lost 4 bases and J lost 5, with 11 bases in between. Germline-derived CDR1 and CDR2 are SGHAT and FQNNGV.

The genes are TRBV7-9 and TRBJ1-2; no definite D call. Trimming pared 5 bases from V and 8 bases from J, leaving 12 bases between. The CDR3 has 12 amino acids. CDR1 SEHNR and CDR2 FQNEAQ come from the germline V gene (reference sequence). The CDR3 DNA reads as TGTGCCAGCAGCCATCAAACTTCCGGCTACACCTTC. It is translated as CASSHQTSGYTF.

The J gene is TRBJ1-4, the V gene TRBV7-6, with D hard to call. The CDR3 length is 11 residues. Germline V CDR1 and CDR2: SGHVS, FNYEAQ. With 10 bases removed from V and 10 bases from J, the gap between germline ends came to 13 bases. CDR3 in DNA: TGTGCCACCGGGGTGGCAGGAAAACTGTTTTTT. This translates into CATGVAGKLFF.

The V gene is TRBV28, the J gene TRBJ1-2, with D maybe TRBD1 (5 bases). V was trimmed by 5 bases and J by 8 bases, leaving 9 bases between them. This CDR3 has 11 residues. Germline CDR1 is MDHEN and CDR2 is SYDVKM. The CDR3 coding sequence is TGTGCCAGCAGTGACAGTTCAGGCTACACCTTC. It codes for CASSDSSGYTF.

J is TRBJ2-1 and V is TRBV7-2; tentatively, D is TRBD2 (5 bases). Trimming stripped 3 bases from V and 6 bases from J, with 9 bases between. CDR3 length: 13 residues. Germline V gives CDR1 SGHTA, CDR2 FQGNSA. The CDR3 sequence: CASSFFAGNEQFF. CDR3 coding DNA: TGTGCCAGCAGCTTTTTCGCGGGCAATGAGCAGTTCTTC.

This clone showed up just once. The V call is TRBV30, the J call TRBJ2-5, with a weak D call TRBD1 (6 bases). The length of the CDR3 is 13 residues. Trimming pared 4 bases from V and 5 bases from J, leaving 14 bases between. Germline CDR1 GTSNPN, CDR2 SVGIG (reference sequence). CDR3 loop: CAWMDWGPETQYF. The DNA for the CDR3 is TGTGCCTGGATGGATTGGGGGCCGGAGACCCAGTACTTC. Full variable domain (missing parts from reference TRBV30 and TRBJ2-5): SQTIHQWPATLVQPVGSPLSLECTVEGTSNPNLYWYRQAAGRGLQLLFYSVGIGQISSEVPQNLSASRPQDRQFILSSKKLLLSDSGFYLCAWMDWGPETQYFGPGTRLLVL.

In DNA form, the CDR3 reads TGTGCTAGTGGTTTGGTACAGGGGGCTTTTGCTTACGAGCAGTACTTC. Residues: CASGLVQGAFAYEQYF. The chain carries TRBV12-5 and TRBJ2-7; 9 bases line up with TRBD1. The CDR3 runs to 16 residues. Germline trimming cut 0 bases from V and 4 bases from J; bases unmatched to any gene: 7. Germline values: CDR1 LGHNT, CDR2 FRNRAP.

The V call is TRBV10-3, the J call TRBJ2-7, with 9 nucleotides matching TRBD2. The CDR3 extends over 13 amino acids. From germline, CDR1 is ENHRY and CDR2 SYGVKD. V was pared by 11 bases and J by 6 bases, with 11 bases of the junction left unmatched. The CDR3 spells CAVSGSVFGEQYF. Written as DNA, the CDR3 is TGTGCCGTTAGCGGGAGTGTCTTTGGCGAGCAGTACTTC.

This clone was seen a single time. The chain employs TRBV7-2 and TRBJ2-7; 7 bases match TRBD2. This CDR3 region has 15 residues. CDR1 is SGHTA, CDR2 FQGNSA, per germline. After removal of 2 bases from V and 2 bases from J, the junction contained 6 bases not matched to a gene. In DNA, the CDR3 is TGTGCCAGCAGCTTAAATGGGGCGGGAGCCTACGAGCAGTACTTC. Protein: CASSLNGAGAYEQYF.

This CDR3 reads CASTIGSYDTGELFF. DNA of the CDR3: TGTGCCAGCACGATCGGGAGTTACGACACCGGGGAGCTGTTTTTT. The chain carries TRBV7-9 and TRBJ2-2; possible D gene TRBD2, 6 bases. V dropped 7 bases and J dropped 3 bases, with 15 bases sitting between them. Looked up from germline, CDR1 is SEHNR and CDR2 is FQNEAQ (reference sequence). The CDR3 is made up of 15 amino acids.

This clone turned up a few times. Different DNA sequences within this sample yield the same CDR3. The rearrangement joins TRBV29-1 to TRBJ1-2, with D possibly TRBD1 on 6 matching bases. The V gene's germline CDR1 is SQVTM and CDR2 ANQGSEA. V was clipped by 4 bases and J by 4 bases, with 13 bases between them. CDR3 length equals 13 residues. The CDR3 DNA reads TGCAGCGTTGGGGACACCGAAATCTATGGCTACACCTTC. This sequence encodes CSVGDTEIYGYTF.

As to this clone: The junction departs from germline at one end; a sequencing error may be responsible. At the DNA level, this CDR3 is encoded by other sequences in the same sample as well. The rearrangement links TRBV27 to TRBJ2-5; D perhaps matches TRBD1 (6 bases). The germline V gene encodes CDR1 MNHEY and CDR2 SMNVEV (reference sequence). This CDR3 comprises 14 residues. CDR3 nucleotides: TGCGCCAGCAGTTTACAGACAGGAAAAGAGACCCAGTACTTC. Translation gives CASSLQTGKETQYF.

Concerning this clone: A far larger clone is a single base away, which makes a read error likely. The rearrangement joins TRBV7-2 to TRBJ1-1, with TRBD1 as a possible D gene (6 bases). V was clipped by 3 bases and J by 0 bases, with 8 bases between them. Germline values: CDR1 SGHTA, CDR2 FQGNSA. The CDR3 length is 14 residues. Here the CDR3 DNA reads TGTGCCAGCAGCTTTGGACAGCTGAACACTGAAGCTTTCTTT. Translation gives CASSFGQLNTEAFF.

V is TRBV4-2 and J is TRBJ2-5, with D possibly TRBD1 on 6 matching bases. V lost 3 bases and J 4 bases, leaving 9 bases between the germline ends. Germline V gives CDR1 LGHNA, CDR2 YNFKEQ. This CDR3 contains 13 residues. The CDR3 DNA is TGTGCCAGCAGCCAGGCAGGGGCAGAGACCCAGTACTTC. Translation: CASSQAGAETQYF.

The chain links TRBV7-9 to TRBJ1-2; unclear D gene. V lost 2 bases and J 7 bases, leaving 5 bases between the germline ends. CDR1 and CDR2 from the germline V gene are SEHNR and FQNEAQ (reference sequence). The CDR3 contains 11 residues. The DNA of the CDR3 is TGTGCCAGCAGCTTAATCTGTGGCTACACCTTC. This sequence encodes CASSLICGYTF.

Turning to this clone: A read error may produce the germline difference seen at one junction end. Other DNA sequences of this sample code for an identical CDR3. The J gene is TRBJ2-1, the V gene TRBV6-5; no clear D. This CDR3 comprises 16 residues. Germline V gene data show CDR1 as MNHEY and CDR2 as SVGAGI. CDR3 residues: CASSSLGQPSYNEQFF. In nucleotides, the CDR3 is TGCGCCAGCAGTTCTTTGGGCCAGCCGTCCTACAATGAGCAGTTCTTC.

V usage is TRBV6-1 and J usage is TRBJ2-2; a possible D gene is TRBD2 (6 bases). Between the trimmed V and J ends, which lost 3 bases and 7 bases, there was a span of 12 bases. The CDR3 spans 14 residues. Germline loops: CDR1 MNHNS, CDR2 SASEGT. In DNA form, the CDR3 reads TGTGCCAGCAGTGATTTAAGCGGGTTCGGGGAGCTGTTTTTT. Its protein product is CASSDLSGFGELFF.

The chain has TRBV18 and TRBJ2-2; D is unresolved. Germline CDR1 KGHSH, CDR2 LQKENI. Trimming left V 5 bases short and J 1 base short, with 14 bases between. This CDR3 has 16 amino acids. The CDR3 nucleotides are TGTGCCAGCTCATACGGGTCCCGATTGAACACCGGGGAGCTGTTTTTT. Protein product: CASSYGSRLNTGELFF.

The chain employs TRBV27 and TRBJ1-3, with 7 bases matching TRBD1. CDR3 length: 16 amino acids. Germline CDR1 MNHEY, CDR2 SMNVEV (reference sequence). Germline trimming cut 3 bases from V and 4 bases from J; bases unmatched to any gene: 9. CDR3 DNA sequence: TGTGCCAGCAGTTTTTCTCGTCCGGGACAGGGAAACACCATATATTTT. The encoded protein is CASSFSRPGQGNTIYF.

CDR3 loop: CASSEGTSGTDTQYF. The CDR3 DNA reads as TGTGCCAGCAGTGAAGGGACTAGCGGGACAGATACGCAGTATTTT. The gene calls are TRBV6-1 and TRBJ2-3; 11 bases map to TRBD2. The CDR3 spans 15 residues. Trimming cost V 1 base and J 3 bases; bases outside gene matches: 0. CDR1 is MNHNS and CDR2 is SASEGT in the germline V gene.

In its sample, this clone was seen once. The chain joins TRBV28 to TRBJ2-4, with a tentative D call TRBD2 (5 bases). The germline gives CDR1 MDHEN, CDR2 SYDVKM. The CDR3 consists of 18 residues. Deletions cut 1 base from V and 0 bases from J, with 16 bases between. The CDR3 region is CASSLFNGKESAKNIQYF. CDR3 nucleotide sequence: TGTGCCAGCAGTTTATTCAACGGGAAGGAGTCAGCCAAAAACATTCAGTACTTC.

The rearrangement links TRBV11-2 to TRBJ2-3, with TRBD2 identical over 9 bases. CDR3 length: 17 amino acids. The germline gives CDR1 SGHAT, CDR2 FQNNGV. The ends lost 2 bases at V and 4 bases at J; junction bases unmatched: 10. The CDR3 sequence: CASSLLVSREGPDTQYF. CDR3 sequence (DNA): TGTGCCAGCAGCTTATTGGTCTCGCGGGAGGGACCAGATACGCAGTATTTT.